The present entry profiles one T cell receptor beta chain with its context. Its antigen is unknown. The entry originates in a study of blood T cells in healthy people across ages. General study points: PBMCs went unsorted, and a conclusive naive versus antigen-experienced comparison was therefore prevented. More naive CD4+ cells and higher diversity marked long-lived donors relative to aged donors.

The length of the CDR3 is 14 residues. Trimming pared 0 bases from V and 6 bases from J, leaving 11 bases between. In germline, CDR1 is SGHRS, CDR2 YFSETQ. The amount of total RNA extracted per sample was at least 5.5 micrograms. Together with a sample-barcoded 5' primer, a J-beta primer mix was included in a second PCR lasting about 6 to 11 cycles. There were at least 3 million CDR3-containing paired-end reads obtained from each sample. TCRdb passed the 5' RACE reads through MiXCR, listing each CDR3 protein once. The sample comprises roughly 570,000 distinct CDR3 sequences, approximately 27% of which are singletons, and approximately 18% rests with the top ten.

The sample consisted of blood. The source of this sequence is a woman in her 70s in good health. This chain connects TRBV5-1 to TRBJ2-3; the D gene is possibly TRBD2 (7 bases). The CDR3 here is CASSLAGGKDTQYF. The CDR3 DNA follows: TGCGCCAGCAGCTTGGCGGGGGGCAAGGATACGCAGTATTTT.